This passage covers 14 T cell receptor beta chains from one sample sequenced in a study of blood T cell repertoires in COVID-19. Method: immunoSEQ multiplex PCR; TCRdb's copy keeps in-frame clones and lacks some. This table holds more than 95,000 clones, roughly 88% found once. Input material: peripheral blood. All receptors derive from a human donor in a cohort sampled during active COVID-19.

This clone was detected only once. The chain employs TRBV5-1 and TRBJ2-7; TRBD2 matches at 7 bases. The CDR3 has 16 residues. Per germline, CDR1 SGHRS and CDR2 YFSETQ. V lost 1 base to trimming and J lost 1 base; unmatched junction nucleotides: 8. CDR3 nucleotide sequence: TGCGCCAGCAGCTTGACTCGGTCTAGCGGATCCTACGAGCAGTACTTC. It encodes CASSLTRSSGSYEQYF. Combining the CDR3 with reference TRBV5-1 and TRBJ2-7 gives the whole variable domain KAGVTQTPRYLIKTRGQQVTLSCSPISGHRSVSWYQQTPGQGLQFLFEYFSETQRNKGNFPGRFSGRQFSNSRSEMNVSTLELGDSALYLCASSLTRSSGSYEQYFGPGTRLTVT.

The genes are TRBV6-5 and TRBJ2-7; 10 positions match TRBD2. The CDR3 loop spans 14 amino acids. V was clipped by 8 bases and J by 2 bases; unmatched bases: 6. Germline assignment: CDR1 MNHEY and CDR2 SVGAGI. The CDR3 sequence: CASSSSGGPYEQYF. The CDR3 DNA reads TGTGCCAGCTCTTCTAGCGGGGGCCCCTACGAGCAGTACTTC.

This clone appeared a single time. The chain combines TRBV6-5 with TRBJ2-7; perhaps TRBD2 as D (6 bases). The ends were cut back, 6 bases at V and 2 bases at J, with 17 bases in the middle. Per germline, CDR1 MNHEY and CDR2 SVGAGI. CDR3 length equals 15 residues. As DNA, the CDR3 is TGTGCCAGCAGGGATTATAGCGGAAAGCCCTACGAGCAGTACTTC. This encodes CASRDYSGKPYEQYF.

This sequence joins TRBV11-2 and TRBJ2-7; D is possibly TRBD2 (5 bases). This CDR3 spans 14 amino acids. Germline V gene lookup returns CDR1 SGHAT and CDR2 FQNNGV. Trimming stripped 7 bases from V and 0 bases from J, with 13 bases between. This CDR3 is CASTGVLSSYEQYF. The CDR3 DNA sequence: TGTGCCAGCACCGGGGTCTTAAGCTCCTACGAGCAGTACTTC. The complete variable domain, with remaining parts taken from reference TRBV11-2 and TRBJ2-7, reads EAGVAQSPRYKIIEKRQSVAFWCNPISGHATLYWYQQILGQGPKLLIQFQNNGVVDDSQLPKDRFSAERLKGVDSTLKIQPAKLEDSAVYLCASTGVLSSYEQYFGPGTRLTVT.

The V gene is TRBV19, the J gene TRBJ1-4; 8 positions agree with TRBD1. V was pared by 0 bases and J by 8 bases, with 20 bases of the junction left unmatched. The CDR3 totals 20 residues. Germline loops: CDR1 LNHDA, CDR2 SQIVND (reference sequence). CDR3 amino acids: CASSIDPRERMGRGQEKLFF. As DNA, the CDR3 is TGTGCCAGTAGTATAGATCCCCGAGAGAGAATGGGCAGGGGGCAGGAAAAACTGTTTTTT.

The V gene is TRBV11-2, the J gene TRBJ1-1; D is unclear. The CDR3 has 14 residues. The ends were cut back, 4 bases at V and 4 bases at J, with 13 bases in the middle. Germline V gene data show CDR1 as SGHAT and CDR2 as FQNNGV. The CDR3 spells CASSSYLTATEAFF. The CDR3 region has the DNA TGTGCCAGCAGCTCGTACCTGACTGCCACTGAAGCTTTCTTT. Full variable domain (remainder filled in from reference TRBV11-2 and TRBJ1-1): EAGVAQSPRYKIIEKRQSVAFWCNPISGHATLYWYQQILGQGPKLLIQFQNNGVVDDSQLPKDRFSAERLKGVDSTLKIQPAKLEDSAVYLCASSSYLTATEAFFGQGTRLTVV.

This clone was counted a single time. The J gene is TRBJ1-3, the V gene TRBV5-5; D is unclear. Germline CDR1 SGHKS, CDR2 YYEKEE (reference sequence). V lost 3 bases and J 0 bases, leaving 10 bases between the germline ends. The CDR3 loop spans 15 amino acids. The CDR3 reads CASSSRLFSGNTIYF. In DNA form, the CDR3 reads TGTGCCAGCAGCTCCCGACTTTTCTCTGGAAACACCATATATTTT.

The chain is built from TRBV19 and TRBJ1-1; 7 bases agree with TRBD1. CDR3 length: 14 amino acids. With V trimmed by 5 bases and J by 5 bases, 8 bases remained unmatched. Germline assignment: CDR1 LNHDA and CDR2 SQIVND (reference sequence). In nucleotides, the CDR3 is TGTGCCAGTAGTTTCCTGGACAGGTTGACTGAAGCTTTCTTT. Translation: CASSFLDRLTEAFF. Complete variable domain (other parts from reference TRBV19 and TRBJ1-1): DGGITQSPKYLFRKEGQNVTLSCEQNLNHDAMYWYRQDPGQGLRLIYYSQIVNDFQKGDIAEGYSVSREKKESFPLTVTSAQKNPTAFYLCASSFLDRLTEAFFGQGTRLTVV.

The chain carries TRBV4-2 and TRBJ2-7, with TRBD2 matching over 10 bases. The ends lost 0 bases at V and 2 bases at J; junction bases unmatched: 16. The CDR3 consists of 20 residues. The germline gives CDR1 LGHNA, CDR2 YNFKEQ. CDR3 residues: CASSQDYLPGRSGRAYEQYF. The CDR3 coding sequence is TGTGCCAGCAGCCAAGATTATCTGCCGGGGCGCAGCGGGAGGGCCTACGAGCAGTACTTC.

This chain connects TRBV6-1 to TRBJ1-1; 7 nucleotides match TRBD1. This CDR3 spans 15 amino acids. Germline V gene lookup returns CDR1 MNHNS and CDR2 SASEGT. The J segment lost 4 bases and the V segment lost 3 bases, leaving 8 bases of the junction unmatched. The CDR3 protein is CASSDKGQLSTEAFF. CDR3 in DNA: TGTGCCAGCAGTGATAAGGGACAGCTCAGCACTGAAGCTTTCTTT.

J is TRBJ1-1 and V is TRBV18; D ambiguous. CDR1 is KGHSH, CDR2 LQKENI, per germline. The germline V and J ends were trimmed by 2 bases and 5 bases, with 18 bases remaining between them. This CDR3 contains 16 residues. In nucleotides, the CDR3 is TGTGCCAGCTCACCAGGGTACCCGAGGGTGAGGACTGAAGCTTTCTTT. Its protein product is CASSPGYPRVRTEAFF.

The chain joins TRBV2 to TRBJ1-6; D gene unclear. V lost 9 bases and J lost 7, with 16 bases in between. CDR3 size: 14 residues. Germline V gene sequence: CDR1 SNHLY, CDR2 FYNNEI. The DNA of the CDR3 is TGTGCCAGTAACCTAGATGCGCCCAATTCACCCCTCCACTTT. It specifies CASNLDAPNSPLHF.

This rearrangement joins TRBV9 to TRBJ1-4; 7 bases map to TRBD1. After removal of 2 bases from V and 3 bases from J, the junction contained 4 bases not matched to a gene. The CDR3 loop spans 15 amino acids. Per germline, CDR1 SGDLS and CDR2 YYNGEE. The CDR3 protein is CASSVGQPPNEKLFF. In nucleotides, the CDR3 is TGTGCCAGCAGCGTGGGACAGCCCCCTAATGAAAAACTGTTTTTT.

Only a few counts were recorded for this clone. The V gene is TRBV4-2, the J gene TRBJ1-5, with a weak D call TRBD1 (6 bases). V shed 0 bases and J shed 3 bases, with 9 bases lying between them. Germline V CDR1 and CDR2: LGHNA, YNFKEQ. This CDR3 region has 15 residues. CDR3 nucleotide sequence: TGTGCCAGCAGCCAAGAACAGGGAGACAATCAGCCCCAGCATTTT. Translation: CASSQEQGDNQPQHF.